The clone carrying this T cell receptor (beta chain) was observed at least ten times. CDR3 length equals 14 residues. V shed 6 bases, J shed 8 bases, and the junction held 10 bases outside the gene matches. The germline CDR1 and CDR2 sequences are DFQATT and SNEGSKA (reference sequence). This specimen comes from a study of CD8+CD57+ T cells in acquired aplastic anemia. Patients picked for sequencing had shown CD8+CD57+ cell expansion detected by flow cytometry. CDR3 and TCR beta VDJ profiling relied on genomic DNA as the template. MiXCR was run by TCRdb on the reads, yielding one entry per CDR3 protein. The table includes 200,000 to 250,000 distinct CDR3 sequences, over 40% detected once.

The chain is built from TRBV20-1 and TRBJ2-1; 10 nucleotides line up with TRBD2. The sample comprised sorted CD4+, CD8+, or CD8+CD57+ T cells (not recorded which) from PBMCs. The sequence was obtained from a human donor with aplastic anemia. In DNA form, the CDR3 reads TGCAGTGCCCGGTCTAGCGGGGGTATCTATGAGCAGTTCTTC. This encodes CSARSSGGIYEQFF.